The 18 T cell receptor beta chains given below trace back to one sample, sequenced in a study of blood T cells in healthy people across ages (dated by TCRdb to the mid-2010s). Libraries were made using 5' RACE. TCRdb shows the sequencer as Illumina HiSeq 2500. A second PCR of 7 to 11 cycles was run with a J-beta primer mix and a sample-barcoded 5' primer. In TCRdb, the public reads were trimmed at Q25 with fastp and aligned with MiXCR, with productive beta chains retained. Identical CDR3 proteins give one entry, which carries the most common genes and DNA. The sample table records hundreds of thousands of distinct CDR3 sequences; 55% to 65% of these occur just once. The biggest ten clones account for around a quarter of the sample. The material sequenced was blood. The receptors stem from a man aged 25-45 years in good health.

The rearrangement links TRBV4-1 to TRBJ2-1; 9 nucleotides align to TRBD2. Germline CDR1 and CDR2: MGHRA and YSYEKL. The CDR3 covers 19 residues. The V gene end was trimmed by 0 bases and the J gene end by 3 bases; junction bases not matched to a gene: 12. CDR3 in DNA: TGCGCCAGCAGCCAAGATTTGTCTAGCGGGATTCCAAGCTACAATGAGCAGTTCTTC. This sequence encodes CASSQDLSSGIPSYNEQFF.

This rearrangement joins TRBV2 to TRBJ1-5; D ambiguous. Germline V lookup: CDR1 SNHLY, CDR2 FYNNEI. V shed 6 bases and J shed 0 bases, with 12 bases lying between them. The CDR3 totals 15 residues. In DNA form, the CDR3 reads TGTGCCAGCAGAATCAGCCCGATTAGCAATCAGCCCCAGCATTTT. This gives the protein CASRISPISNQPQHF.

CDR3 residues: CASSQGIGQGALGYTF. CDR3 nucleotide sequence: TGCGCCAGCAGCCAAGGAATTGGACAGGGGGCTTTAGGCTACACCTTC. This chain joins TRBV4-3 and TRBJ1-2, with TRBD1 identical over 11 bases. The CDR3 runs to 16 residues. V lost 1 base to trimming and J lost 8 bases; unmatched junction nucleotides: 9. CDR1 is LGHNA and CDR2 is YSLEER in the germline V gene.

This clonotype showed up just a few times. The CDR3 DNA reads TGTGCCAGCACCACTGGGGGGGGGGCTTCCTACGAGCAGTACTTC. Protein: CASTTGGGASYEQYF. This chain joins TRBV28 and TRBJ2-7, with D perhaps TRBD2 (7 bases). The V end was cut by 7 bases, the J end by 1 base, with 17 bases between. Germline assignment: CDR1 MDHEN and CDR2 SYDVKM. The CDR3 runs to 15 residues.

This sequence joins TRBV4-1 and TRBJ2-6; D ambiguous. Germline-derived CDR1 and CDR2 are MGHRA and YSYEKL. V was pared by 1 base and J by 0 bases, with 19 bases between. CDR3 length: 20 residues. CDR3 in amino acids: CASSQVRRGAFFSGANVLTF. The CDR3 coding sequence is TGCGCCAGCAGCCAAGTCAGAAGAGGAGCCTTCTTCTCTGGGGCCAACGTCCTGACTTTC.

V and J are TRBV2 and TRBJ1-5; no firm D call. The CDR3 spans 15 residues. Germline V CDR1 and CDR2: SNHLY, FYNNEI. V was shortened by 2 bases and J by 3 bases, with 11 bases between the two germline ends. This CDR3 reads CASSEQRRPNQPQHF. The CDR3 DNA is TGTGCCAGCAGTGAACAAAGGAGACCCAATCAGCCCCAGCATTTT.

The CDR3 spells CAWSAGGKEKLFF. Written as DNA, the CDR3 is TGTGCCTGGAGCGCAGGAGGGAAGGAAAAACTGTTTTTT. V gene TRBV30 combines with J gene TRBJ1-4; no clear D gene. The CDR3 covers 13 residues. The V gene's germline CDR1 is GTSNPN and CDR2 SVGIG (reference sequence). V shed 3 bases and J shed 8 bases, with 13 bases lying between them.

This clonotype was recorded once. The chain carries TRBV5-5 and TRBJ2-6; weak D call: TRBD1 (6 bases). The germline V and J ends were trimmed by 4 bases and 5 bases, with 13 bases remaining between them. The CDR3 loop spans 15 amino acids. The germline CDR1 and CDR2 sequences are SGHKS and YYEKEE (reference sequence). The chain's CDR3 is CASSLQGSRANVLTF. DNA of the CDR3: TGTGCCAGCAGCCTCCAGGGGTCTAGGGCCAACGTCCTGACTTTC. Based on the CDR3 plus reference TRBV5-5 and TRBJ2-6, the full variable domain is DAGVTQSPTHLIKTRGQQVTLRCSPISGHKSVSWYQQVLGQGPQFIFQYYEKEERGRGNFPDRFSARQFPNYSSELNVNALLLGDSALYLCASSLQGSRANVLTFGAGSRLTVL.

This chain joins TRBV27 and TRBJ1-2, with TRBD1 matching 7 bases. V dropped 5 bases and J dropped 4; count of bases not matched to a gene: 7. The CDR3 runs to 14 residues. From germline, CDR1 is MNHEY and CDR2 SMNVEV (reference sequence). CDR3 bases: TGTGCCAGCAGTCCAGGGGGGGCGCTCTATGGCTACACCTTC. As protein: CASSPGGALYGYTF.

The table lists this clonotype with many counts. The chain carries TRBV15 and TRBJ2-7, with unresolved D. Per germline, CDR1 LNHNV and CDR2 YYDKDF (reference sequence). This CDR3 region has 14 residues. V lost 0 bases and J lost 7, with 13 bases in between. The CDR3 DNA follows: TGTGCCACCAGCAGAGATTTTTCCCGCGGTGAGCAGTACTTC. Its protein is CATSRDFSRGEQYF.

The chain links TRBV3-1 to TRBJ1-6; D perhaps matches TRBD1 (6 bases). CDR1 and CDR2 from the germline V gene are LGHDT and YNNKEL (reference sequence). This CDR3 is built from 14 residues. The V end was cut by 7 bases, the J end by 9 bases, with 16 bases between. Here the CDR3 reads CASTISGGPSPLHF. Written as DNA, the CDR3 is TGTGCCAGCACTATTTCCGGGGGGCCTTCACCCCTCCACTTT. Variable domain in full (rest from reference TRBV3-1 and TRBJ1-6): DTAVSQTPKYLVTQMGNDKSIKCEQNLGHDTMYWYKQDSKKFLKIMFSYNNKELIINETVPNRFSPKSPDKAHLNLHINSLELGDSAVYFCASTISGGPSPLHFGNGTRLTVT.

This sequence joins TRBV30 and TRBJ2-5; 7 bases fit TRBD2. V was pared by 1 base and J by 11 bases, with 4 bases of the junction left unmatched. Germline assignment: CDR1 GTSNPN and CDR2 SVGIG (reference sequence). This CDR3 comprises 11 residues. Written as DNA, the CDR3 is TGTGCCTGGAGTGACGGACTAGAGCAGTACTTC. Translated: CAWSDGLEQYF.

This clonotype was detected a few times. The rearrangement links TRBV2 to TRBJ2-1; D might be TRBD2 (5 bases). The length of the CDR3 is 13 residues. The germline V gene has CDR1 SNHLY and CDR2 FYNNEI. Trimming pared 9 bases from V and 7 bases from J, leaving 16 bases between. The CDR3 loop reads CARSGKNGNEQFF. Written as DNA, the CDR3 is TGTGCCAGATCCGGGAAGAACGGGAATGAGCAGTTCTTC.

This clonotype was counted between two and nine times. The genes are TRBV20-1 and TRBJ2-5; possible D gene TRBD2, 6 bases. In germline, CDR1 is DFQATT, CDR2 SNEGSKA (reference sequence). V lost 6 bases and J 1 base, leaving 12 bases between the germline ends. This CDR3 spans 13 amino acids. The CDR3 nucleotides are TGCAGTGCCTTCGGGGGAGTCCAAGAGACCCAGTACTTC. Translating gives CSAFGGVQETQYF.

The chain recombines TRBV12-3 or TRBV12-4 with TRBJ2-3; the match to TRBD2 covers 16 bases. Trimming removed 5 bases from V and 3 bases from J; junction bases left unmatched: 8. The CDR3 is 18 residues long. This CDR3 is CASSPPGLAGGRTDTQYF. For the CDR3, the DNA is TGTGCCAGCAGTCCGCCGGGACTAGCGGGGGGGAGGACAGATACGCAGTATTTT.

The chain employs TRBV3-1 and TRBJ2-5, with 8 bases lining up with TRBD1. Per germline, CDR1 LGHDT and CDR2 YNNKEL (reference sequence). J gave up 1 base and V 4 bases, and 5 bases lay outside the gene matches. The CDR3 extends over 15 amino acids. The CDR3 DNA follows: TGTGCCAGCAGCCCCGGGGACAGGCTCCAAGAGACCCAGTACTTC. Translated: CASSPGDRLQETQYF.

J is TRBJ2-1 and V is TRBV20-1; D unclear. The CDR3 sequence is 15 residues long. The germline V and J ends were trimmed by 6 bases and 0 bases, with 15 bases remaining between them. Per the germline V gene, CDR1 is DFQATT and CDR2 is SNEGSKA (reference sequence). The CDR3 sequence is CSARTPESSYNEQFF. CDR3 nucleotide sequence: TGCAGTGCAAGGACCCCTGAGAGCTCCTACAATGAGCAGTTCTTC.

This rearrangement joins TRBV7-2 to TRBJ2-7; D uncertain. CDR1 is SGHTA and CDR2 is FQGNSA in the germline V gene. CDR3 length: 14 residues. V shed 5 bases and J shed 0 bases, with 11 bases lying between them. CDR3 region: CASSTGPTSYEQYF. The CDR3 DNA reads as TGTGCCAGCAGCACCGGACCTACCTCCTACGAGCAGTACTTC.